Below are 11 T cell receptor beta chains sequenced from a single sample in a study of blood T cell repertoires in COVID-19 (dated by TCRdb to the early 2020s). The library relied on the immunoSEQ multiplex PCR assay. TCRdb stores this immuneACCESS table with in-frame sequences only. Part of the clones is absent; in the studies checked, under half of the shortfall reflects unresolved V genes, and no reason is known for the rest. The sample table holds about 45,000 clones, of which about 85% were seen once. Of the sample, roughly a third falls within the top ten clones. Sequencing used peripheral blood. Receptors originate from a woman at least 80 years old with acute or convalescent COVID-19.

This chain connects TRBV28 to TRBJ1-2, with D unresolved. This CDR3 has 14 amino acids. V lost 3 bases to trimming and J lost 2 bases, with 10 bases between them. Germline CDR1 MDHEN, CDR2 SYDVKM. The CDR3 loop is CASSLVAGNYGYTF. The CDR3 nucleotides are TGTGCCAGCAGTTTGGTGGCGGGAAACTATGGCTACACCTTC.

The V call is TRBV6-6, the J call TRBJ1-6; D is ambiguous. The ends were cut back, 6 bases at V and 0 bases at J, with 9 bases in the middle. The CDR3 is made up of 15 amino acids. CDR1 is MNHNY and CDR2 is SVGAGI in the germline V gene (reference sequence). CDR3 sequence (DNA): TGTGCCAGCAGCTCCTCGGGCTCCTATAATTCACCCCTCCACTTT. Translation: CASSSSGSYNSPLHF.

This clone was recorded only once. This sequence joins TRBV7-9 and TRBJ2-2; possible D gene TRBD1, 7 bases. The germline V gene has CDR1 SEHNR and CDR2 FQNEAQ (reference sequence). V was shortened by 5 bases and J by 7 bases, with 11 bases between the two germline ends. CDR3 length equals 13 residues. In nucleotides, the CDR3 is TGTGCCAGCAGCCTGCAGGGGGGCGGGGAGCTGTTTTTT. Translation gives CASSLQGGGELFF.

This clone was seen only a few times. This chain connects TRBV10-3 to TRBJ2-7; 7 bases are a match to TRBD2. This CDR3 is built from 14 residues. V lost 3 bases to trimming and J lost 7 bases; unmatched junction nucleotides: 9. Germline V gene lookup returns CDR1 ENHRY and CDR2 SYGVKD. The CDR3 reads CAISDSSGAREQYF. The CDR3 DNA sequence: TGTGCCATCAGTGATTCTAGCGGAGCGAGGGAGCAGTACTTC.

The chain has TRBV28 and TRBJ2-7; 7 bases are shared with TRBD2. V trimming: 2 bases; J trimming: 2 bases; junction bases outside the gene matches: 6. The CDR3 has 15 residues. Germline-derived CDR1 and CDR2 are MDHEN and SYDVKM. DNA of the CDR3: TGTGCCAGCAGTTTACCGGGAGGAGTAACCTACGAGCAGTACTTC. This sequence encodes CASSLPGGVTYEQYF.

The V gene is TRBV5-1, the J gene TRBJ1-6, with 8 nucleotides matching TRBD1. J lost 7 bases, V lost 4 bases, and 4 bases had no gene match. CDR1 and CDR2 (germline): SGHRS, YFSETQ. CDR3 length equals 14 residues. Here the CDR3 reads CASSPGQGNSPLHF. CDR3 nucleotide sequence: TGCGCCAGCAGCCCCGGACAGGGCAATTCACCCCTCCACTTT.

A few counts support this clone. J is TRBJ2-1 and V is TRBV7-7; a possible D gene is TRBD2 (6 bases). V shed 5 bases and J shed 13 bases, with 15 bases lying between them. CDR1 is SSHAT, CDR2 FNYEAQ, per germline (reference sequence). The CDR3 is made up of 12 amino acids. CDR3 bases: TGTGCCAGCAGCCCGCTGGCGGGGAGACAGTTCTTC. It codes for CASSPLAGRQFF.

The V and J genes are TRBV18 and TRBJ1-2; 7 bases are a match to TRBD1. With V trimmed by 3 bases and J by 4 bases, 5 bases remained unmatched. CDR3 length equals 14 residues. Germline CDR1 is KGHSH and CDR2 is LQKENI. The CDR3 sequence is CASSPGQPIYGYTF. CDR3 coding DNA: TGTGCCAGCTCACCGGGACAGCCCATCTATGGCTACACCTTC.

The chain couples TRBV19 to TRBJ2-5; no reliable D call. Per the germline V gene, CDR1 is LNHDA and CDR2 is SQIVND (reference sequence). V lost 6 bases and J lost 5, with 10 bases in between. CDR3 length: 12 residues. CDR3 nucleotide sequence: TGTGCCAGTAGGCAAGTGGGCGAGACCCAGTACTTC. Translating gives CASRQVGETQYF.

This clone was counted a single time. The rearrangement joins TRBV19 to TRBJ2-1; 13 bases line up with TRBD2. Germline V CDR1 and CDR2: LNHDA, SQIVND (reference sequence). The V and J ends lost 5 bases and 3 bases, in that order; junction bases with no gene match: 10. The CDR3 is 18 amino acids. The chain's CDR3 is CASSLLTSGRALYNEQFF. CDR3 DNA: TGTGCCAGTAGTCTCCTAACTAGCGGGAGGGCCCTCTACAATGAGCAGTTCTTC.

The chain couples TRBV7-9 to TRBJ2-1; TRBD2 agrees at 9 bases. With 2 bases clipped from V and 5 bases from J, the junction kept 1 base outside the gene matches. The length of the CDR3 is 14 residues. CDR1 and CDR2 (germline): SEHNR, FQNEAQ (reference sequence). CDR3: CASSLSGGNNEQFF. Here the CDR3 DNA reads TGTGCCAGCAGCTTAAGCGGGGGGAACAATGAGCAGTTCTTC.